What follows describes a single T cell receptor beta chain. What it binds is unknown. The data stem from a study of T cells in localized non-small cell lung cancer. Findings of the study overall: Across samples, adjacent lung featured a median around 60 of the top 100 tumor clones.

Some clones are missing from TCRdb's copy, which holds only in-frame ones; the method was immunoSEQ multiplex PCR. The profile shows around 3,000 clones, around 18% of them singletons. The sequence was obtained from a man aged 40 to 70 with stage I squamous cell lung carcinoma. Sequencing used lung tumor tissue, obtained before any cancer treatment.

CDR3 region: CASSARGGYGYGYTF. The CDR3 DNA sequence: TGTGCCAGCAGTGCTAGAGGAGGGTACGGCTATGGCTACACCTTC. The rearrangement links TRBV9 to TRBJ1-2; no clear D gene. The CDR3 has 15 amino acids. V lost 5 bases, J lost 4 bases, and 18 bases lay in between. Per the germline V gene, CDR1 is SGDLS and CDR2 is YYNGEE.